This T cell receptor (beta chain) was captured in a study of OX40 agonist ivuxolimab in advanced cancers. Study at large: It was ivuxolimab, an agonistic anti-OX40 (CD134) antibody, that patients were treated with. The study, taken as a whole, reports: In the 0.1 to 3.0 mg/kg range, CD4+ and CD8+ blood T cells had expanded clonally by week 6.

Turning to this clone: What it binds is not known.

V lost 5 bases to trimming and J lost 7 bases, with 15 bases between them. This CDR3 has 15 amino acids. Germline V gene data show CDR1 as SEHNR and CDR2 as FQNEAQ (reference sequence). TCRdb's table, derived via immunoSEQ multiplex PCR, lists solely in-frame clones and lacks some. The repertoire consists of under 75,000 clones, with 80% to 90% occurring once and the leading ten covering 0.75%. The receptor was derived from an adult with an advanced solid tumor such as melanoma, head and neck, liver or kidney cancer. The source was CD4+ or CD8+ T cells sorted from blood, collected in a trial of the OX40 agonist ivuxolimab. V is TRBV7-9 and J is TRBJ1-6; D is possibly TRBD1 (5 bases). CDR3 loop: CASSPLGGLNSPLHF. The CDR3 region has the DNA TGTGCCAGCAGCCCCTTGGGGGGTTTGAATTCACCCCTCCACTTT.